The 3 T cell receptor beta chains presented below share a single source sample, sequenced in a study of T cell responses to AZD1222 COVID-19 vaccine. Some clones are missing from TCRdb's copy, which holds only in-frame ones; the method was immunoSEQ multiplex PCR. The table lists around 180,000 clones, about nine tenths of them singletons. Source: peripheral blood, taken on day 0 of AZD1222 vaccination. These receptors all come from an adult in good health.

The J gene is TRBJ1-5, the V gene TRBV2; D unresolved. Trimming removed 7 bases from V and 0 bases from J, with 16 bases in between. The CDR3 spans 16 residues. CDR1 is SNHLY and CDR2 is FYNNEI in the germline V gene. In nucleotides, the CDR3 is TGTGCCAGCAAGGCAGTTCAAATTTATAGCAATCAGCCCCAGCATTTT. This codes for CASKAVQIYSNQPQHF.

V is TRBV18 and J is TRBJ1-1; D perhaps matches TRBD1 (5 bases). Germline V gene sequence: CDR1 KGHSH, CDR2 LQKENI. This CDR3 spans 15 amino acids. Trimming removed 3 bases from V and 0 bases from J, with 11 bases in between. For the CDR3, the DNA is TGTGCCAGCTCACCGTGGGGCAGAGTGAACACTGAAGCTTTCTTT. Protein sequence: CASSPWGRVNTEAFF.

This clone appeared a single time. The J gene is TRBJ2-3, the V gene TRBV5-1, with D tentatively TRBD2 (5 bases). Trimming cost V 5 bases and J 4 bases, with 8 bases left between them. This CDR3 region has 12 residues. In germline, CDR1 is SGHRS, CDR2 YFSETQ. The CDR3: CASRGEADTQYF. As DNA, the CDR3 is TGCGCCAGCAGGGGAGAAGCAGATACGCAGTATTTT.